This entry lists 4 T cell receptor beta chains sequenced from one sample in a study of T cell repertoires in cytomegalovirus infection. TCRdb redid the calling of the reads with MiXCR, one entry per CDR3 protein. The sample includes about 490,000 distinct CDR3 sequences, 16% of them seen just once. Sequencing was done on a sample of CD8+ T cells from PBMCs. Source of these receptors: a human donor in good health (CMV status not recorded). Some clones in this sample may be carry-over from other donors' samples.

This clonotype was detected many times. V usage is TRBV14 and J usage is TRBJ2-3, with 13 bases identical to TRBD2. V lost 4 bases and J lost 4; bases outside the gene matches: 2. CDR1 is SGHDN, CDR2 FVKESK, per germline. The CDR3 spans 15 residues. The CDR3 DNA reads TGTGCCAGCAGCCCGGGGACTAGCGGGGCAGATACGCAGTATTTT. Residues: CASSPGTSGADTQYF.

This clonotype showed up many times. The chain recombines TRBV27 with TRBJ2-1; TRBD2 might be the D (5 bases). Between the trimmed V and J ends, which lost 5 bases and 4 bases, there was a span of 12 bases. The CDR3 has 14 amino acids. Germline assignment: CDR1 MNHEY and CDR2 SMNVEV (reference sequence). CDR3 sequence (DNA): TGTGCCAGCAGTCCCGATCGGGGATACAATGAGCAGTTCTTC. Translating it yields CASSPDRGYNEQFF.

This clonotype was seen at least ten times. This rearrangement joins TRBV6-6 to TRBJ2-3, with 10 positions matching TRBD2. Germline V gene lookup returns CDR1 MNHNY and CDR2 SVGAGI (reference sequence). V was pared by 0 bases and J by 5 bases, with 8 bases of the junction left unmatched. The CDR3 contains 17 residues. In DNA, the CDR3 is TGTGCCAGCAGTTACTCGATACTAGCGGGACCAGTAGATACGCAGTATTTT. Residues: CASSYSILAGPVDTQYF.

This clonotype was recorded a few times. J is TRBJ2-1 and V is TRBV28; the D is unclear. The CDR3 runs to 15 residues. Trimming left V 3 bases short and J 1 base short, with 10 bases between. Germline V lookup: CDR1 MDHEN, CDR2 SYDVKM. CDR3: CASSFGRESYNEQFF. CDR3 in DNA: TGTGCCAGCAGTTTCGGTAGGGAATCCTACAATGAGCAGTTCTTC.